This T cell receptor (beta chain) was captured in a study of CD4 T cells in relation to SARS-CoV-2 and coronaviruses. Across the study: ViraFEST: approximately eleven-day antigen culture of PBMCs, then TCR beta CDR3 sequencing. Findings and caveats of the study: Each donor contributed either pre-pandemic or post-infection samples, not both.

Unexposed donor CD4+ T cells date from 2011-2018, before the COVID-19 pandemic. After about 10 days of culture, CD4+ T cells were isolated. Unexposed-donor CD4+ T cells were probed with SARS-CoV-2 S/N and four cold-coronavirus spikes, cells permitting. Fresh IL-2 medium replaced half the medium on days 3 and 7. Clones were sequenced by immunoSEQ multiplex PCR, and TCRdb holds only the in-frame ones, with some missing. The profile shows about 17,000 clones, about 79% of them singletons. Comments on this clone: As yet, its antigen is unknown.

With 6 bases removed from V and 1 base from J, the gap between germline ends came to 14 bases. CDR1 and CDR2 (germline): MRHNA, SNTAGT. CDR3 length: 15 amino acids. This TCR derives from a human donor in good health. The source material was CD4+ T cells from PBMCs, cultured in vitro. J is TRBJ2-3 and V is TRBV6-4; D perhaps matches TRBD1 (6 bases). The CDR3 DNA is TGTGCCAGCAGCCCTACAGGGATTGGCACAGATACGCAGTATTTT. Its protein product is CASSPTGIGTDTQYF.